These 32 T cell receptor beta chains were sequenced from one sample in a study of T cell repertoires in cytomegalovirus infection. From the reads, TCRdb called clonotypes with MiXCR, one entry per CDR3 protein. The sample yields about 530,000 distinct CDR3 sequences, around 27% seen once. The sequencing input was PBMCs. These receptors originate from a human donor in good health (CMV status not recorded). Some clones in this sample may be carry-over from other donors' samples.

This clonotype was counted between two and nine times. The chain has TRBV10-3 and TRBJ2-5; the match to TRBD1 covers 7 bases. The germline gives CDR1 ENHRY, CDR2 SYGVKD. After removal of 8 bases from V and 1 base from J, the junction contained 7 bases not matched to a gene. The CDR3 consists of 14 residues. The CDR3 DNA reads TGTGCCATCGGGGACAGCCGTAGCCAAGAGACCCAGTACTTC. Translating gives CAIGDSRSQETQYF.

This rearrangement joins TRBV19 to TRBJ1-1; D not resolved. The germline CDR1 and CDR2 sequences are LNHDA and SQIVND (reference sequence). The CDR3 totals 12 residues. V lost 8 bases and J 7 bases, leaving 14 bases between the germline ends. The CDR3 loop is CASAGIFYEAFF. As DNA, the CDR3 is TGTGCCAGTGCGGGGATTTTTTATGAAGCTTTCTTT.

The chain carries TRBV6-1 and TRBJ1-1; perhaps TRBD1 as D (6 bases). V shed 6 bases and J shed 7 bases, with 15 bases lying between them. This CDR3 has 13 amino acids. Germline V CDR1 and CDR2: MNHNS, SASEGT. DNA for the CDR3: TGTGCCAGCAGCTCTCAGGACAGTCGTGAAGCTTTCTTT. This codes for CASSSQDSREAFF.

The chain carries TRBV19 and TRBJ2-3, with TRBD2 matching over 7 bases. Germline values: CDR1 LNHDA, CDR2 SQIVND (reference sequence). This CDR3 spans 14 amino acids. Germline trimming cut 5 bases from V and 4 bases from J; bases unmatched to any gene: 6. The CDR3 coding sequence is TGTGCCAGTAGTCCGACTAGCTTGGCAGATACGCAGTATTTT. Encoded protein: CASSPTSLADTQYF. Based on the CDR3 plus reference TRBV19 and TRBJ2-3, the full variable domain is DGGITQSPKYLFRKEGQNVTLSCEQNLNHDAMYWYRQDPGQGLRLIYYSQIVNDFQKGDIAEGYSVSREKKESFPLTVTSAQKNPTAFYLCASSPTSLADTQYFGPGTRLTVL.

This clonotype was picked up a small number of times. The rearrangement links TRBV2 to TRBJ2-1, with TRBD1 matching 8 bases. The CDR3 is 16 residues long. CDR1 is SNHLY and CDR2 is FYNNEI in the germline V gene. Trimming cost V 6 bases and J 2 bases; bases outside gene matches: 9. In DNA form, the CDR3 reads TGTGCCAGCAGCTCTAAGGGACAGGCGGCCTACAATGAGCAGTTCTTC. Amino acid sequence: CASSSKGQAAYNEQFF.

This clonotype was seen a few times. The V gene is TRBV6-2 or TRBV6-3, the J gene TRBJ2-6; no reliable D call. Germline lookup yields CDR1 MNHEY and CDR2 SVGEGT. V gave up 2 bases and J gave up 0 bases, with 14 bases separating them. The CDR3 has 18 amino acids. CDR3 DNA: TGTGCCAGCAGTTACCGGGTGGTCAGGAGCTCTGGGGCCAACGTCCTGACTTTC. Amino acids: CASSYRVVRSSGANVLTF.

This clonotype was counted many times. The CDR3 loop reads CASSLEPSGYAEQYF. CDR3 coding DNA: TGTGCCAGCAGCTTAGAACCTAGCGGGTACGCCGAGCAGTACTTC. J is TRBJ2-7 and V is TRBV7-2; 8 bases are shared with TRBD2. Germline lookup yields CDR1 SGHTA and CDR2 FQGNSA. This CDR3 contains 15 residues. V shed 1 base and J 6 bases; nucleotides not matched to a gene: 8.

The chain joins TRBV20-1 to TRBJ2-1; 7 bases are a match to TRBD2. From germline, CDR1 is DFQATT and CDR2 SNEGSKA (reference sequence). The CDR3 spans 14 residues. The trim removed 5 bases at V and 0 bases at J, leaving 4 bases unmatched. CDR3 DNA sequence: TGCAGTGCTTTGCGGGAGATCTCCTACAATGAGCAGTTCTTC. Translated, it gives CSALREISYNEQFF.

This clonotype was seen a handful of times. The rearrangement links TRBV19 to TRBJ1-5; D ambiguous. The CDR3 is made up of 13 amino acids. Per germline, CDR1 LNHDA and CDR2 SQIVND (reference sequence). Between the trimmed V and J ends, which lost 5 bases and 5 bases, there was a span of 10 bases. CDR3 in amino acids: CASSVFRDQPQHF. The CDR3 DNA follows: TGTGCCAGTAGTGTGTTTCGCGATCAGCCCCAGCATTTT.

The table lists this clonotype with many counts. This chain connects TRBV7-2 to TRBJ2-2; no clear D gene. Germline V gene sequence: CDR1 SGHTA, CDR2 FQGNSA. This CDR3 has 14 amino acids. V dropped 1 base and J dropped 5 bases, with 8 bases sitting between them. CDR3 nucleotide sequence: TGTGCCAGCAGCTTAGAGGTCCAGACCGGGGAGCTGTTTTTT. Its protein product is CASSLEVQTGELFF.

The J gene is TRBJ2-7, the V gene TRBV6-2 or TRBV6-3; D is ambiguous. Trimming left V 2 bases short and J 3 bases short, with 8 bases between. Germline V gene data show CDR1 as MNHEY and CDR2 as SVGEGT. The CDR3 consists of 13 residues. This chain's CDR3 is CASSYLALYEQYV. The CDR3 nucleotides read TGTGCCAGCAGTTACCTGGCCCTCTACGAGCAGTACGTC.

The chain carries TRBV6-2 or TRBV6-3 and TRBJ1-3; the D is unclear. Trimming pared 7 bases from V and 0 bases from J, leaving 10 bases between. The CDR3 covers 14 residues. Germline CDR1 MNHEY, CDR2 SVGEGT. The CDR3 DNA reads TGTGCCAGCACGATGGGGATCTCTGGAAACACCATATATTTT. As protein: CASTMGISGNTIYF.

The chain recombines TRBV28 with TRBJ1-4; D not certain. The germline V gene has CDR1 MDHEN and CDR2 SYDVKM. Trimming cost V 3 bases and J 3 bases, with 8 bases left between them. This CDR3 has 14 residues. DNA of the CDR3: TGTGCCAGCAGTTTCGGAGGGCCTAATGAAAAACTGTTTTTT. Its protein is CASSFGGPNEKLFF.

The chain couples TRBV12-3 or TRBV12-4 to TRBJ1-5, with D possibly TRBD1 on 6 matching bases. With 10 bases removed from V and 2 bases from J, the gap between germline ends came to 15 bases. CDR3 length: 14 amino acids. The CDR3 bases are TGTGCCACCCTTCGGGACACCGGCAATCAGCCCCAGCATTTT. Its protein product is CATLRDTGNQPQHF.

This clonotype showed up many times. V is TRBV7-6 and J is TRBJ2-3; possibly TRBD2 for D (6 bases). Trimming pared 4 bases from V and 4 bases from J, leaving 21 bases between. CDR1 and CDR2 (germline): SGHVS, FNYEAQ. The length of the CDR3 is 17 residues. CDR3 amino acids: CASSSPLGGVEPDTQYF. The CDR3 DNA reads TGTGCCAGCAGCTCCCCGTTGGGGGGAGTGGAACCAGATACGCAGTATTTT.

The chain employs TRBV7-9 and TRBJ2-7; D unclear. The CDR3 spans 12 residues. The ends were cut back, 5 bases at V and 2 bases at J, with 7 bases in the middle. The V gene's germline CDR1 is SEHNR and CDR2 FQNEAQ (reference sequence). The CDR3 DNA sequence: TGTGCCAGCAGCCCAGAAACCTACGAGCAGTACTTC. Translation gives CASSPETYEQYF.

The chain employs TRBV29-1 and TRBJ1-1, with D hard to call. Germline loops: CDR1 SQVTM, CDR2 ANQGSEA. The CDR3 has 14 amino acids. V gave up 7 bases and J gave up 4 bases, with 19 bases separating them. DNA for the CDR3: TGCAGCGCACAACGAGGGCGGCTGGGCACTGAAGCTTTCTTT. Its translation: CSAQRGRLGTEAFF.

The chain couples TRBV15 to TRBJ2-7, with D unclear. The CDR3 length is 13 residues. V was cut by 2 bases and J by 0 bases, with 5 bases left in between. From germline, CDR1 is LNHNV and CDR2 YYDKDF (reference sequence). CDR3 DNA: TGTGCCACCAGCAGACTGAGCTCCTACGAGCAGTACGTC. Residues: CATSRLSSYEQYV.

In this sample, this clonotype turned up a few times. The rearrangement uses TRBV12-3 or TRBV12-4 and TRBJ1-4; TRBD1 matches at 7 bases. The CDR3 consists of 15 residues. The ends lost 3 bases at V and 5 bases at J; junction bases unmatched: 6. The CDR3 nucleotides read TGTGCCAGCAGTTTTAACCCGACAGGGAATGAAAAACTGTTTTTT. Amino acid sequence: CASSFNPTGNEKLFF.

This clonotype was picked up one time. V usage is TRBV29-1 and J usage is TRBJ2-3; D gene uncertain. Germline assignment: CDR1 SQVTM and CDR2 ANQGSEA. The length of the CDR3 is 14 residues. The V and J ends lost 4 bases and 1 base respectively, with 12 bases between them. The CDR3 nucleotides are TGCAGCGTTGCTAGAAGGGCTCGCACAGATACGCAGTATTTT. Encoded protein: CSVARRARTDTQYF.

This chain joins TRBV28 and TRBJ2-1, with D maybe TRBD2 (5 bases). The CDR3 extends over 18 amino acids. V was shortened by 5 bases and J by 5 bases, with 25 bases between the two germline ends. Germline values: CDR1 MDHEN, CDR2 SYDVKM. CDR3 DNA sequence: TGTGCCAGCAGTCTCCCTTATTTGGATAGCGCGATCCACAATGAGCAGTTCTTC. Its protein is CASSLPYLDSAIHNEQFF.

The genes are TRBV7-2 and TRBJ2-5, with D possibly called TRBD1 or TRBD2 (5 bases each). The germline CDR1 and CDR2 sequences are SGHTA and FQGNSA. The ends were cut back, 2 bases at V and 5 bases at J, with 12 bases in the middle. There are 14 residues in the CDR3. The CDR3 region has the DNA TGTGCCAGCAGCTTATGGGACGGGGAGGAGACCCAGTACTTC. Translated, it gives CASSLWDGEETQYF.

This sequence joins TRBV11-1 and TRBJ2-2; TRBD2 agrees at 8 bases. After removal of 3 bases from V and 7 bases from J, the junction contained 4 bases not matched to a gene. The germline V gene encodes CDR1 SGHAT and CDR2 FQDESV (reference sequence). This CDR3 spans 14 amino acids. CDR3 in DNA: TGTGCCAGCAGCTTCTTAGCGGGGCACGGGGAGCTGTTTTTT. This codes for CASSFLAGHGELFF.

V usage is TRBV20-1 and J usage is TRBJ2-4; no reliable D call. Germline V gene lookup returns CDR1 DFQATT and CDR2 SNEGSKA (reference sequence). Between the trimmed V and J ends, which lost 4 bases and 6 bases, there was a span of 10 bases. The CDR3 length is 12 residues. For the CDR3, the DNA is TGCAGTGCTAAACCGGATCTAAACATTCAGTACTTC. Protein sequence: CSAKPDLNIQYF.

The chain is built from TRBV19 and TRBJ1-1, with D uncertain. Germline CDR1 and CDR2: LNHDA and SQIVND (reference sequence). V lost 6 bases, J lost 4 bases, and 21 bases lay in between. The CDR3 runs 16 residues. The CDR3 loop reads CASRESQSRFPTEAFF. The CDR3 region has the DNA TGTGCCAGTAGGGAATCCCAAAGTCGATTCCCCACTGAAGCTTTCTTT. Variable domain in full (rest from reference TRBV19 and TRBJ1-1): DGGITQSPKYLFRKEGQNVTLSCEQNLNHDAMYWYRQDPGQGLRLIYYSQIVNDFQKGDIAEGYSVSREKKESFPLTVTSAQKNPTAFYLCASRESQSRFPTEAFFGQGTRLTVV.

This clonotype has a handful of counts. V gene TRBV12-3 or TRBV12-4 combines with J gene TRBJ1-4; perhaps TRBD1 as D (6 bases). This CDR3 has 16 residues. Trimming stripped 4 bases from V and 0 bases from J, with 12 bases between. CDR3 protein: CASSSYRVATNEKLFF. As DNA, the CDR3 is TGTGCCAGCAGTTCTTACAGGGTTGCAACTAATGAAAAACTGTTTTTT.

The V and J genes are TRBV20-1 and TRBJ1-1; D is unclear. Trimming cost V 6 bases and J 5 bases, with 19 bases left between them. The CDR3 runs 14 residues. Germline CDR1 is DFQATT and CDR2 is SNEGSKA (reference sequence). CDR3 region: CSASRVGSSTEAFF. Written as DNA, the CDR3 is TGCAGTGCATCTAGGGTGGGTTCGAGTACTGAAGCTTTCTTT.

The V and J genes are TRBV5-1 and TRBJ2-1, with D possibly TRBD2 on 5 matching bases. The CDR3 runs 13 residues. Trimming took 1 base from V and 9 from J, leaving 11 bases between them. Germline assignment: CDR1 SGHRS and CDR2 YFSETQ. The CDR3 spells CASSLSGNSEQFF. The CDR3 nucleotides are TGCGCCAGCAGCTTGTCGGGGAATTCTGAGCAGTTCTTC.

This rearrangement joins TRBV18 to TRBJ1-5; D remains ambiguous. The CDR3 is 12 amino acids. V was clipped by 3 bases and J by 3 bases, with 3 bases between them. The germline V gene encodes CDR1 KGHSH and CDR2 LQKENI. The CDR3 DNA reads as TGTGCCAGCTCACCGGCCAATCAGCCCCAGCATTTT. Translated: CASSPANQPQHF.

This clonotype was recorded a few times. The genes are TRBV20-1 and TRBJ2-3, with 8 bases lining up with TRBD2. The CDR3 covers 13 residues. Germline lookup yields CDR1 DFQATT and CDR2 SNEGSKA (reference sequence). Trimming removed 6 bases from V and 1 base from J; junction bases left unmatched: 3. CDR3 DNA: TGCAGTGCCCCGCGGGAGGGCACAGATACGCAGTATTTT. Translation: CSAPREGTDTQYF.

There are a few counts of this clonotype. This chain joins TRBV12-3 or TRBV12-4 and TRBJ1-5, with D unclear. CDR3 length: 14 amino acids. V was cut by 8 bases and J by 2 bases, with 13 bases left in between. The CDR3 DNA reads TGTGCCAGCTCAACAGTGGCCGGCAATCAGCCCCAGCATTTT. Translated, it gives CASSTVAGNQPQHF.

This clonotype was seen a few times. This chain links TRBV2 with TRBJ2-1; 10 bases map to TRBD2. This CDR3 has 16 residues. The germline CDR1 and CDR2 sequences are SNHLY and FYNNEI. With 4 bases clipped from V and 3 bases from J, the junction kept 6 bases outside the gene matches. The CDR3 region is CASSVDPSGSYNEQFF. The CDR3 coding sequence is TGTGCCAGCAGTGTAGACCCTAGCGGGAGCTACAATGAGCAGTTCTTC.